These 32 T cell receptor beta chains share one sample of origin, sequenced in a study of blood T cell repertoires in COVID-19. Clones were read by immunoSEQ multiplex PCR, and TCRdb kept only the in-frame ones, dropping some. This table has some 340,000 clones, roughly 85% appearing once. Sequenced sample: peripheral blood. The receptors shown here come from a woman aged 18-29 years with acute or convalescent COVID-19.

Here the CDR3 reads CASSPPEGQGGARELFF. The CDR3 region has the DNA TGTGCCAGCAGTCCCCCCGAGGGACAGGGGGGTGCCAGGGAGCTGTTTTTT. This rearrangement joins TRBV28 to TRBJ1-4; 11 bases are shared with TRBD1. The DNA matches TRBJ2-2 better at its end, which makes the J call doubtful. Germline loops: CDR1 MDHEN, CDR2 SYDVKM. The CDR3 is 17 amino acids.

The chain has TRBV24-1 and TRBJ2-2; D is possibly TRBD1 (5 bases). Trimming removed 4 bases from V and 0 bases from J, with 11 bases in between. Germline CDR1 is KGHDR and CDR2 is SFDVKD. The CDR3 has 16 amino acids. The CDR3 region has the DNA TGTGCCACCAGTGACTCGGACAATCCGAACACCGGGGAGCTGTTTTTT. It is translated as CATSDSDNPNTGELFF.

The rearrangement joins TRBV18 to TRBJ2-5; maybe TRBD1 (6 bases). V was pared by 6 bases and J by 2 bases, with 13 bases between. CDR1 is KGHSH and CDR2 is LQKENI in the germline V gene. CDR3 length equals 14 residues. CDR3 protein: CASSQDSVQETQYF. The DNA of the CDR3 is TGTGCCAGCTCGCAGGACAGTGTACAAGAGACCCAGTACTTC. Drawing the rest from reference TRBV18 and TRBJ2-5, the complete variable domain is NAGVMQNPRHLVRRRGQEARLRCSPMKGHSHVYWYRQLPEEGLKFMVYLQKENIIDESGMPKERFSAEFPKEGPSILRIQQVVRGDSAAYFCASSQDSVQETQYFGPGTRLLVL.

The CDR3 nucleotides are TGCGCCAGCAGCCAAGTCCCGGGAGCGAGGTACGAGCAGTACTTC. This encodes CASSQVPGARYEQYF. The chain recombines TRBV4-1 with TRBJ2-7; tentatively, D is TRBD2 (6 bases). From germline, CDR1 is MGHRA and CDR2 YSYEKL. V lost 1 base and J lost 4, with 14 bases in between. The CDR3 is 15 amino acids.

This clone was counted only a few times. For the CDR3, the DNA is TGTGCCAGCTCACCACCTTCTTCGGGTGCCACTGAAGCTTTCTTT. Translation gives CASSPPSSGATEAFF. The chain recombines TRBV18 with TRBJ1-1; no clear D gene. The V and J ends lost 0 bases and 4 bases respectively, with 12 bases between them. CDR1 and CDR2 from the germline V gene are KGHSH and LQKENI. This CDR3 comprises 15 residues.

The J gene is TRBJ1-6, the V gene TRBV30, with D perhaps matching TRBD1 (5 bases). Per the germline V gene, CDR1 is GTSNPN and CDR2 is SVGIG (reference sequence). The CDR3 totals 15 residues. V dropped 3 bases and J dropped 4 bases, with 13 bases sitting between them. This chain's CDR3 is CAWSGGEGYNSPLHF. The CDR3 DNA follows: TGTGCCTGGAGCGGCGGGGAGGGGTATAATTCACCCCTCCACTTT.

V is TRBV3-1 (or the pseudogene TRBV3-2) and J is TRBJ1-5; D perhaps matches TRBD1 (6 bases). V was shortened by 2 bases and J by 6 bases, with 11 bases between the two germline ends. This CDR3 has 14 residues. CDR1 and CDR2 from the germline V gene are LGHDT and YNNKEL (reference sequence). The CDR3 loop is CASSQSQGSQPQHF. The CDR3 DNA follows: TGTGCCAGCAGCCAATCCCAGGGGAGTCAGCCCCAGCATTTT.

This chain uses TRBV29-1 with TRBJ1-5; tentative D call: TRBD1 (6 bases). Trimming left V 5 bases short and J 3 bases short, with 11 bases between. CDR1 and CDR2 from the germline V gene are SQVTM and ANQGSEA. The CDR3 contains 13 residues. For the CDR3, the DNA is TGCAGCGTTTCTTGGGGGCTCAATCAGCCCCAGCATTTT. Translating gives CSVSWGLNQPQHF.

V gene TRBV12-5 combines with J gene TRBJ2-1, with TRBD1 as a possible D gene (5 bases). Trimming pared 1 base from V and 8 bases from J, leaving 12 bases between. Germline CDR1 is LGHNT and CDR2 is FRNRAP. The CDR3 sequence is 14 residues long. The CDR3 bases are TGTGCTAGTGGTTTGGGCAGGGAAGGGGATGAGCAGTTCTTC. This codes for CASGLGREGDEQFF.

V usage is TRBV19 and J usage is TRBJ2-3, with 11 bases lining up with TRBD2. V dropped 5 bases and J dropped 2; count of bases not matched to a gene: 3. The CDR3 is 15 amino acids. Germline-derived CDR1 and CDR2 are LNHDA and SQIVND (reference sequence). The CDR3 spells CASSSTSGDTDTQYF. The CDR3 nucleotides are TGTGCCAGTAGTTCGACTAGCGGGGACACAGATACGCAGTATTTT.

The chain uses TRBV24-1 and TRBJ2-3; 11 bases match TRBD2. Germline values: CDR1 KGHDR, CDR2 SFDVKD. The CDR3 spans 15 residues. V shed 4 bases, J shed 4 bases, and the junction held 3 bases outside the gene matches. This CDR3 is CATSETSGTSDTQYF. For the CDR3, the DNA is TGTGCCACCAGTGAGACTAGCGGGACCTCAGATACGCAGTATTTT.

The V and J genes are TRBV7-9 and TRBJ2-1, with D unclear. Per the germline V gene, CDR1 is SEHNR and CDR2 is FQNEAQ (reference sequence). The CDR3 sequence is 12 residues long. Trimming shortened V by 5 bases and J by 9 bases, and 11 bases separated the two germline ends. CDR3 region: CASSPERPEQFF. The CDR3 DNA sequence: TGTGCCAGCAGCCCTGAGCGCCCTGAGCAGTTCTTC.

The rearrangement links TRBV6-5 to TRBJ1-1, with D hard to call. The CDR3 has 15 residues. Trimming pared 5 bases from V and 7 bases from J, leaving 20 bases between. Germline CDR1 MNHEY, CDR2 SVGAGI. CDR3 DNA sequence: TGTGCCAGCAGTAACAGAGTTCTTGATCGTGGTGAAGCTTTCTTT. As protein: CASSNRVLDRGEAFF.

The rearrangement joins TRBV19 to TRBJ1-4; D unresolved. CDR3 length equals 15 residues. V was shortened by 5 bases and J by 8 bases, with 18 bases between the two germline ends. Germline CDR1 is LNHDA and CDR2 is SQIVND (reference sequence). The DNA of the CDR3 is TGTGCCAGTAGTTACCGTTTGAGGGTTGGGGAAAAACTGTTTTTT. It encodes CASSYRLRVGEKLFF.

The chain has TRBV2 and TRBJ2-7, with D perhaps matching TRBD1 (6 bases). The germline V gene encodes CDR1 SNHLY and CDR2 FYNNEI. The CDR3 has 12 amino acids. V lost 6 bases and J 13 bases, leaving 19 bases between the germline ends. As DNA, the CDR3 is TGTGCCAGCAGCCCCAAGAGGACAGACCACTACTTC. This translates into CASSPKRTDHYF. Supplemented by reference TRBV2 and TRBJ2-7, the full variable domain reads EPEVTQTPSHQVTQMGQEVILRCVPISNHLYFYWYRQILGQKVEFLVSFYNNEISEKSEIFDDQFSVERPDGSNFTLKIRSTKLEDSAMYFCASSPKRTDHYFGPGTRLTVT.

The chain employs TRBV27 and TRBJ1-2, with D maybe TRBD1 (5 bases). The CDR3 spans 13 residues. V was cut by 5 bases and J by 4 bases, with 11 bases left in between. Germline V gives CDR1 MNHEY, CDR2 SMNVEV (reference sequence). CDR3 nucleotides: TGTGCCAGCAGTCCCCCGGGGGTCTATGGCTACACCTTC. This gives the protein CASSPPGVYGYTF.

The chain couples TRBV5-1 to TRBJ1-1; 8 nucleotides line up with TRBD1. V dropped 4 bases and J dropped 6; count of bases not matched to a gene: 5. The CDR3 is 13 residues long. Germline V gene sequence: CDR1 SGHRS, CDR2 YFSETQ. CDR3 residues: CASSPTGVPEAFF. CDR3 sequence (DNA): TGCGCCAGCAGCCCGACAGGGGTACCTGAAGCTTTCTTT.

This clone was detected only a few times. CDR3 residues: CAWSLQGANEKLFF. As DNA, the CDR3 is TGTGCCTGGAGCTTACAGGGCGCTAATGAAAAACTGTTTTTT. V usage is TRBV30 and J usage is TRBJ1-4; weak D call: TRBD1 (6 bases). The CDR3 totals 14 residues. The V end lost 3 bases, the J end lost 3 bases, and 11 bases lay between the germline ends. Germline loops: CDR1 GTSNPN, CDR2 SVGIG (reference sequence).

This clone was picked up one time. V is TRBV5-5 and J is TRBJ1-3, with 10 positions matching TRBD1. This CDR3 has 14 amino acids. From germline, CDR1 is SGHKS and CDR2 YYEKEE (reference sequence). V was clipped by 8 bases and J by 3 bases; unmatched bases: 5. CDR3 DNA sequence: TGTGCCAGTCGACAGGGGGCCGGTGGAAACACCATATATTTT. Translated, it gives CASRQGAGGNTIYF. Using reference TRBV5-5 and TRBJ1-3 for the parts outside the CDR3, the full variable domain is DAGVTQSPTHLIKTRGQQVTLRCSPISGHKSVSWYQQVLGQGPQFIFQYYEKEERGRGNFPDRFSARQFPNYSSELNVNALLLGDSALYLCASRQGAGGNTIYFGEGSWLTVV.

The chain recombines TRBV24-1 with TRBJ2-2; 7 bases are shared with TRBD1. J was trimmed by 5 bases and V by 4 bases; bases with no gene match: 0. Germline V gives CDR1 KGHDR, CDR2 SFDVKD. This CDR3 has 13 amino acids. This chain's CDR3 is CATSEQGTGELFF. DNA of the CDR3: TGTGCCACCAGTGAACAGGGGACCGGGGAGCTGTTTTTT.

CDR3 sequence (DNA): TGTGCCACCAGTGAGTTCGACAGTCAAGAGACCCAGTACTTC. Its translation is CATSEFDSQETQYF. This chain joins TRBV24-1 and TRBJ2-5; D possibly corresponds to TRBD1 (5 bases). CDR3 length: 14 amino acids. Germline V gene sequence: CDR1 KGHDR, CDR2 SFDVKD. Trimming pared 4 bases from V and 2 bases from J, leaving 10 bases between.

This chain connects TRBV18 to TRBJ1-2; 8 bases are shared with TRBD1. Germline V gives CDR1 KGHSH, CDR2 LQKENI. This CDR3 is 14 amino acids long. Trimming cost V 3 bases and J 5 bases; bases outside gene matches: 5. The CDR3 protein is CASSPGQELYGYTF. In DNA form, the CDR3 reads TGTGCCAGCTCACCGGGACAGGAACTATATGGCTACACCTTC. The complete variable domain, with remaining parts taken from reference TRBV18 and TRBJ1-2, reads NAGVMQNPRHLVRRRGQEARLRCSPMKGHSHVYWYRQLPEEGLKFMVYLQKENIIDESGMPKERFSAEFPKEGPSILRIQQVVRGDSAAYFCASSPGQELYGYTFGSGTRLTVV.

The chain uses TRBV6-5 and TRBJ1-6; D perhaps matches TRBD1 (5 bases). Trimming took off 4 bases at V and 10 bases at J, with 14 bases between the two ends. CDR1 and CDR2 from the germline V gene are MNHEY and SVGAGI. The CDR3 has 14 amino acids. CDR3 coding DNA: TGTGCCAGCAGTTCCCGGGAGGGGAACTCACCCCTCCACTTT. Its translation: CASSSREGNSPLHF.

V usage is TRBV28 and J usage is TRBJ1-1, with D possibly being TRBD1 (5 bases). The CDR3 consists of 15 residues. Germline V gives CDR1 MDHEN, CDR2 SYDVKM. Trimming shortened V by 0 bases and J by 6 bases, and 14 bases separated the two germline ends. CDR3 amino acids: CASSLWGGEVPEAFF. DNA for the CDR3: TGTGCCAGCAGTTTATGGGGGGGGGAGGTGCCTGAAGCTTTCTTT.

The rearrangement links TRBV24-1 to TRBJ1-1; D is perhaps TRBD1 (6 bases). V shed 4 bases and J shed 8 bases, with 19 bases lying between them. Germline V CDR1 and CDR2: KGHDR, SFDVKD. CDR3 length: 15 amino acids. The CDR3 bases are TGTGCCACCAGTGACGGGTCGGGACACTCACGGGAAGCTTTCTTT. Its translation is CATSDGSGHSREAFF.

This rearrangement joins TRBV7-8 to TRBJ2-7; TRBD1 agrees at 9 bases. Germline V gives CDR1 SGHVS, CDR2 FQNEAQ. V trimming: 5 bases; J trimming: 3 bases; junction bases outside the gene matches: 2. The CDR3 contains 13 residues. The CDR3 loop reads CASSPGQGYEQYF. CDR3 nucleotide sequence: TGTGCCAGCAGCCCGGGACAGGGCTACGAGCAGTACTTC.

The count of this clone is one. Other DNA sequences in this sample translate to the same CDR3. The V gene is TRBV7-3, the J gene TRBJ1-5, with TRBD1 as a possible D gene (5 bases). CDR3 length equals 13 residues. Germline CDR1 and CDR2: SGHTA and FQGTGA. V lost 5 bases, J lost 2 bases, and 7 bases lay in between. The CDR3 sequence is CASSPGGNQPQHF. The DNA for the CDR3 is TGTGCCAGCAGCCCGGGGGGCAATCAGCCCCAGCATTTT. Full variable domain (missing parts from reference TRBV7-3 and TRBJ1-5): GAGVSQTPSNKVTEKGKYVELRCDPISGHTALYWYRQSLGQGPEFLIYFQGTGAADDSGLPNDRFFAVRPEGSVSTLKIQRTERGDSAVYLCASSPGGNQPQHFGDGTRLSIL.

This clone was detected a few times. The chain links TRBV7-3 to TRBJ2-1; 9 bases fit TRBD1. This CDR3 is built from 14 residues. Germline V gene lookup returns CDR1 SGHTA and CDR2 FQGTGA. J was trimmed by 7 bases and V by 5 bases; bases with no gene match: 6. This CDR3 reads CASSTGTGRNEQFF. The CDR3, as DNA: TGTGCCAGCAGCACCGGGACAGGGCGGAATGAGCAGTTCTTC.

The genes are TRBV5-1 and TRBJ2-1, with 7 bases identical to TRBD1. V was clipped by 4 bases and J by 8 bases; unmatched bases: 15. The CDR3 runs 16 residues. Germline lookup yields CDR1 SGHRS and CDR2 YFSETQ. In DNA, the CDR3 is TGCGCCAGCAGCCAGAATAGACAGGGAAGTGAGGATGAGCAGTTCTTC. Its protein is CASSQNRQGSEDEQFF.

This chain uses TRBV6-5 with TRBJ1-1; 10 bases are a match to TRBD1. Trimming at V came to 5 bases and at J to 4 bases, leaving 7 bases not matched to a gene. CDR3 length: 15 residues. Germline values: CDR1 MNHEY, CDR2 SVGAGI. DNA for the CDR3: TGTGCCAGCAGTCTCCCGGGACAGGGGATCACTGAAGCTTTCTTT. It specifies CASSLPGQGITEAFF.

The chain carries TRBV6-5 and TRBJ1-4; tentative D call: TRBD1 (5 bases). The length of the CDR3 is 12 residues. CDR1 is MNHEY, CDR2 SVGAGI, per germline. V lost 6 bases and J lost 8, with 10 bases in between. CDR3 protein: CASSRAREKLFF. The CDR3 nucleotides are TGTGCCAGCAGCAGGGCTCGCGAAAAACTGTTTTTT.

This clone was seen only once. The rearrangement uses TRBV6-5 and TRBJ1-6; D is uncertain. The CDR3 has 14 residues. V gave up 2 bases and J gave up 10 bases, with 12 bases separating them. The V gene's germline CDR1 is MNHEY and CDR2 SVGAGI. The CDR3 loop is CASSYVADNSPLHF. CDR3 sequence (DNA): TGTGCCAGCAGTTACGTCGCCGACAACTCACCCCTCCACTTT.